Shown below are 32 T cell receptor beta chains from a single sample sequenced in a study of shared clonotypes between healthy human individuals. Measured with immunoSEQ multiplex PCR; TCRdb has only the in-frame clones, and not every one. This sample has millions of clones, with over 85% found just once. The sequenced sample consisted of naive CD4+ T cells from PBMCs. Subset denoted: CD45RA+ positively selected. Source of these receptors: a man in his late teens or twenties in good health. Some clones in this sample may be carry-over from other donors' samples.

As concerns this clone: Additional DNA sequences in this sample encode the identical CDR3. V usage is TRBV28 and J usage is TRBJ2-7; D remains ambiguous. The CDR3 contains 12 residues. The V end lost 2 bases, the J end lost 2 bases, and 4 bases lay between the germline ends. Germline values: CDR1 MDHEN, CDR2 SYDVKM. DNA of the CDR3: TGTGCCAGCAGTTTAACGACCTACGAGCAGTACTTC. Protein: CASSLTTYEQYF. Complete variable domain (other parts from reference TRBV28 and TRBJ2-7): DVKVTQSSRYLVKRTGEKVFLECVQDMDHENMFWYRQDPGLGLRLIYFSYDVKMKEKGDIPEGYSVSREKKERFSLILESASTNQTSMYLCASSLTTYEQYFGPGTRLTVT.

This clone has a handful of counts. V gene TRBV5-1 combines with J gene TRBJ2-1; 11 bases match TRBD2. With V trimmed by 3 bases and J by 2 bases, 1 base remained unmatched. Germline lookup yields CDR1 SGHRS and CDR2 YFSETQ. The CDR3 extends over 15 amino acids. The CDR3 reads CASSWGLAAYNEQFF. In nucleotides, the CDR3 is TGCGCCAGCAGCTGGGGACTAGCGGCCTACAATGAGCAGTTCTTC.

The J gene is TRBJ2-7, the V gene TRBV29-1; TRBD2 agrees at 8 bases. The CDR3 length is 15 residues. From germline, CDR1 is SQVTM and CDR2 ANQGSEA. V was clipped by 0 bases and J by 2 bases; unmatched bases: 6. CDR3 DNA: TGCAGCGTTGAAGACCGCGGGAGGTCTGCCTACGAGCAGTACTTC. It codes for CSVEDRGRSAYEQYF.

The rearrangement joins TRBV5-1 to TRBJ1-4; no reliable D call. This CDR3 has 15 residues. Per the germline V gene, CDR1 is SGHRS and CDR2 is YFSETQ. Trimming took off 2 bases at V and 8 bases at J, with 16 bases between the two ends. CDR3 bases: TGCGCCAGCAGCTTTAGTTCTGGGGTGAGGGAAAAACTGTTTTTT. It specifies CASSFSSGVREKLFF. The full variable domain, rest sourced from reference TRBV5-1 and TRBJ1-4, is KAGVTQTPRYLIKTRGQQVTLSCSPISGHRSVSWYQQTPGQGLQFLFEYFSETQRNKGNFPGRFSGRQFSNSRSEMNVSTLELGDSALYLCASSFSSGVREKLFFGSGTQLSVL.

This rearrangement joins TRBV5-1 to TRBJ2-7; 13 bases align to TRBD2. Germline V gene data show CDR1 as SGHRS and CDR2 as YFSETQ. This CDR3 comprises 17 residues. V gave up 0 bases and J gave up 2 bases; unmatched junction bases: 5. The CDR3 region is CASSLVGTSGTTYEQYF. The DNA of the CDR3 is TGCGCCAGCAGCTTGGTTGGGACTAGCGGGACAACCTACGAGCAGTACTTC. The full variable domain, completed using reference TRBV5-1 and TRBJ2-7, is KAGVTQTPRYLIKTRGQQVTLSCSPISGHRSVSWYQQTPGQGLQFLFEYFSETQRNKGNFPGRFSGRQFSNSRSEMNVSTLELGDSALYLCASSLVGTSGTTYEQYFGPGTRLTVT.

In its sample, this clone was seen once. This chain connects TRBV18 to TRBJ1-2; 7 bases agree with TRBD1. J lost 1 base, V lost 0 bases, and 5 bases had no gene match. In germline, CDR1 is KGHSH, CDR2 LQKENI. This CDR3 has 16 residues. The CDR3 DNA is TGTGCCAGCTCACCACCGGGACAGATCCTTAACTATGGCTACACCTTC. It encodes CASSPPGQILNYGYTF.

The chain recombines TRBV5-4 with TRBJ2-3; D is possibly TRBD1 (5 bases). CDR3 length equals 15 residues. Germline V gives CDR1 SGHNT, CDR2 YYREEE (reference sequence). V lost 4 bases and J 4 bases, leaving 16 bases between the germline ends. CDR3 DNA: TGTGCCAGCAGCCCTGGGCAGGGAAGGGCAGATACGCAGTATTTT. Translating it yields CASSPGQGRADTQYF.

This chain connects TRBV25-1 to TRBJ2-6, with unresolved D. V gave up 6 bases and J gave up 0 bases, with 12 bases separating them. Germline V lookup: CDR1 MGHDK, CDR2 SYGVNS. The CDR3 totals 16 residues. As DNA, the CDR3 is TGTGCCAGCAGCCGCCACCCAGGCTCTGGGGCCAACGTCCTGACTTTC. This encodes CASSRHPGSGANVLTF.

This chain joins TRBV6-6 and TRBJ1-1, with no clear D. Trimming shortened V by 6 bases and J by 8 bases, and 13 bases separated the two germline ends. CDR1 is MNHNY, CDR2 SVGAGI, per germline (reference sequence). The CDR3 totals 12 residues. Here the CDR3 DNA reads TGTGCCAGCAGCCCCTCCCCGTTGGAAGCTTTCTTT. Translated, it gives CASSPSPLEAFF.

J is TRBJ1-5 and V is TRBV19, with D possibly TRBD1 on 5 matching bases. Germline CDR1 LNHDA, CDR2 SQIVND (reference sequence). The ends were cut back, 6 bases at V and 6 bases at J, with 15 bases in the middle. The CDR3 has 14 residues. The CDR3 sequence: CASSVQGRFQPQHF. The CDR3 DNA follows: TGTGCCAGTAGCGTCCAGGGAAGGTTTCAGCCCCAGCATTTT.

The rearrangement joins TRBV5-4 to TRBJ1-1; 9 bases match TRBD1. J lost 3 bases, V lost 2 bases, and 2 bases had no gene match. Germline assignment: CDR1 SGHNT and CDR2 YYREEE (reference sequence). The CDR3 extends over 14 amino acids. The CDR3 protein is CASSFRDRDTEAFF. CDR3 sequence (DNA): TGTGCCAGCAGCTTCCGGGACAGGGACACTGAAGCTTTCTTT.

As to this clone: Distinct nucleotide sequences in the sample also encode this CDR3. J is TRBJ2-7 and V is TRBV6-5, with D possibly TRBD1 on 7 matching bases. The germline gives CDR1 MNHEY, CDR2 SVGAGI. The CDR3 sequence is 13 residues long. Trimming pared 8 bases from V and 1 base from J, leaving 12 bases between. CDR3 in DNA: TGTGCCAGCTCTGCAGGGGGGTCCTACGAGCAGTACTTC. Amino acids: CASSAGGSYEQYF.

The genes are TRBV6-6 and TRBJ2-3; TRBD2 matches at 15 bases. Per germline, CDR1 MNHNY and CDR2 SVGAGI (reference sequence). The ends lost 8 bases at V and 6 bases at J; junction bases unmatched: 3. The CDR3 loop spans 14 amino acids. CDR3 sequence: CASGLAGGVDTQYF. The CDR3 DNA follows: TGTGCCAGCGGACTAGCGGGAGGGGTGGATACGCAGTATTTT.

The chain carries TRBV2 and TRBJ2-7, with 8 bases fitting TRBD1. Germline V gives CDR1 SNHLY, CDR2 FYNNEI. Losses at the gene ends were 7 bases for V and 0 bases for J; bases not matched to a gene: 14. CDR3 size: 17 residues. This CDR3 reads CASTTDRVRGSSYEQYF. The CDR3 coding sequence is TGTGCCAGCACTACGGACAGGGTCCGAGGGAGCTCCTACGAGCAGTACTTC. Full variable domain (rest looked up from reference TRBV2 and TRBJ2-7): EPEVTQTPSHQVTQMGQEVILRCVPISNHLYFYWYRQILGQKVEFLVSFYNNEISEKSEIFDDQFSVERPDGSNFTLKIRSTKLEDSAMYFCASTTDRVRGSSYEQYFGPGTRLTVT.

V and J are TRBV4-1 and TRBJ1-1; D is uncertain. From germline, CDR1 is MGHRA and CDR2 YSYEKL. With 3 bases removed from V and 1 base from J, the gap between germline ends came to 15 bases. This CDR3 comprises 16 residues. The CDR3 DNA reads as TGCGCCAGCAGCCACTCCCCGTCGGCGACGAACACTGAAGCTTTCTTT. This encodes CASSHSPSATNTEAFF.

The CDR3 region is CASSERTGRSYNEQFF. In DNA form, the CDR3 reads TGTGCCAGCAGTGAAAGGACAGGGCGCAGCTACAATGAGCAGTTCTTC. The chain combines TRBV25-1 with TRBJ2-1; 8 bases match TRBD1. The ends lost 2 bases at V and 3 bases at J; junction bases unmatched: 6. CDR1 MGHDK and CDR2 SYGVNS come from the germline V gene. The CDR3 sequence is 16 residues long. Full variable domain (remainder filled in from reference TRBV25-1 and TRBJ2-1): EADIYQTPRYLVIGTGKKITLECSQTMGHDKMYWYQQDPGMELHLIHYSYGVNSTEKGDLSSESTVSRIRTEHFPLTLESARPSHTSQYLCASSERTGRSYNEQFFGPGTRLTVL.

This rearrangement joins TRBV2 to TRBJ1-1; TRBD1 might be the D (6 bases). The CDR3 totals 15 residues. Looked up from germline, CDR1 is SNHLY and CDR2 is FYNNEI. The V and J ends lost 6 bases and 8 bases respectively, with 22 bases between them. The CDR3 is CASSLLGGGASEAFF. The DNA of the CDR3 is TGTGCCAGCAGCTTACTGGGAGGGGGGGCCTCGGAAGCTTTCTTT. Full variable domain (outside the CDR3, taken from reference TRBV2 and TRBJ1-1): EPEVTQTPSHQVTQMGQEVILRCVPISNHLYFYWYRQILGQKVEFLVSFYNNEISEKSEIFDDQFSVERPDGSNFTLKIRSTKLEDSAMYFCASSLLGGGASEAFFGQGTRLTVV.

The genes are TRBV28 and TRBJ2-1, with D unresolved. V was trimmed by 5 bases and J by 4 bases, leaving 9 bases between them. The germline gives CDR1 MDHEN, CDR2 SYDVKM. CDR3 length: 13 residues. CDR3 region: CASSRTYYNEQFF. The CDR3 DNA sequence: TGTGCCAGCAGTCGGACGTATTACAATGAGCAGTTCTTC.

V gene TRBV10-3 combines with J gene TRBJ2-7; D is possibly TRBD2 (6 bases). The CDR3 extends over 15 amino acids. Looked up from germline, CDR1 is ENHRY and CDR2 is SYGVKD. The ends were cut back, 2 bases at V and 0 bases at J, with 11 bases in the middle. DNA of the CDR3: TGTGCCATCAGTGAGGTGCTAGCGAGCTCCTACGAGCAGTACTTC. It codes for CAISEVLASSYEQYF.

This chain joins TRBV2 and TRBJ1-4; D gene unclear. Germline CDR1 reads SNHLY; CDR2 reads FYNNEI. The CDR3 extends over 14 amino acids. V shed 7 bases and J shed 11 bases, with 20 bases lying between them. The CDR3 DNA reads as TGTGCCAGCACTTACTCAGGAGCTGGGGTCAAACTGTTTTTT. Translating it yields CASTYSGAGVKLFF.

The gene calls are TRBV18 and TRBJ2-2, with 7 positions matching TRBD2. The germline V gene encodes CDR1 KGHSH and CDR2 LQKENI. The ends lost 0 bases at V and 1 base at J; junction bases unmatched: 5. This CDR3 region has 17 residues. The CDR3 sequence: CASSPPVGGLNTGELFF. For the CDR3, the DNA is TGTGCCAGCTCACCACCCGTCGGGGGGTTGAACACCGGGGAGCTGTTTTTT.

The chain couples TRBV29-1 to TRBJ2-1; 14 bases match TRBD2. The germline V gene has CDR1 SQVTM and CDR2 ANQGSEA. J gave up 6 bases and V 4 bases, and 5 bases lay outside the gene matches. The CDR3 runs 15 residues. CDR3 nucleotide sequence: TGCAGCGTTGCCCGACTAGCGGGAGGGGGCAATGAGCAGTTCTTC. This codes for CSVARLAGGGNEQFF.

J is TRBJ2-2 and V is TRBV7-9, with D possibly matching TRBD1 (6 bases). Per the germline V gene, CDR1 is SEHNR and CDR2 is FQNEAQ (reference sequence). The CDR3 contains 15 residues. V dropped 3 bases and J dropped 5 bases, with 13 bases sitting between them. CDR3 sequence (DNA): TGTGCCAGCAGCTTTGGACAGATGAAAACCGGGGAGCTGTTTTTT. Residues: CASSFGQMKTGELFF.

The rearrangement joins TRBV5-1 to TRBJ1-1; D is unresolved. V shed 2 bases and J shed 2 bases, with 10 bases lying between them. The CDR3 contains 14 residues. Germline CDR1 reads SGHRS; CDR2 reads YFSETQ. The CDR3 sequence is CASSFGRSNTEAFF. CDR3 DNA: TGCGCCAGCAGCTTCGGAAGATCCAACACTGAAGCTTTCTTT.

The gene calls are TRBV15 and TRBJ2-6; 10 bases agree with TRBD2. V lost 1 base and J lost 0; bases outside the gene matches: 9. This CDR3 comprises 20 residues. Germline assignment: CDR1 LNHNV and CDR2 YYDKDF (reference sequence). Here the CDR3 reads CATSRALGLAETSGANVLTF. CDR3 nucleotide sequence: TGTGCCACCAGCAGAGCCCTAGGACTAGCGGAAACCTCTGGGGCCAACGTCCTGACTTTC.

A single count supports this clone. This sequence joins TRBV28 and TRBJ1-1; D is undetermined. V shed 9 bases and J shed 4 bases, with 9 bases lying between them. CDR1 MDHEN and CDR2 SYDVKM come from the germline V gene. This CDR3 comprises 11 residues. CDR3 in amino acids: CASEDSTEAFF. The CDR3 bases are TGTGCCAGTGAGGACTCCACTGAAGCTTTCTTT.

V gene TRBV7-8 combines with J gene TRBJ2-3; TRBD1 or TRBD2 may be the D gene (5 bases each). The CDR3 has 13 amino acids. Germline V gene data show CDR1 as SGHVS and CDR2 as FQNEAQ. Trimming stripped 2 bases from V and 4 bases from J, with 7 bases between. CDR3 loop: CASSLSGPDTQYF. CDR3 in DNA: TGTGCCAGCAGCTTATCGGGGCCAGATACGCAGTATTTT.

V and J are TRBV28 and TRBJ2-1, with TRBD2 matching 11 bases. Germline V gene lookup returns CDR1 MDHEN and CDR2 SYDVKM. V was clipped by 3 bases and J by 0 bases; unmatched bases: 7. The CDR3 contains 18 residues. The CDR3 DNA follows: TGTGCCAGCAGTTTTTCTAGCGGGAGGTCCACCTCCTACAATGAGCAGTTCTTC. This codes for CASSFSSGRSTSYNEQFF.

The chain uses TRBV7-2 and TRBJ2-3; D gene uncertain. The length of the CDR3 is 15 residues. Germline V gene data show CDR1 as SGHTA and CDR2 as FQGNSA. V was shortened by 5 bases and J by 1 base, with 13 bases between the two germline ends. The CDR3 region has the DNA TGTGCCAGCAGCACTCAGGATCGGGGCACAGATACGCAGTATTTT. Translated, it gives CASSTQDRGTDTQYF.

About this clone itself: Other DNA sequences of this sample code for an identical CDR3. The chain carries TRBV7-9 and TRBJ1-1; no clear D. CDR3 size: 14 residues. Trimming shortened V by 5 bases and J by 0 bases, and 10 bases separated the two germline ends. CDR1 is SEHNR, CDR2 FQNEAQ, per germline (reference sequence). The CDR3 DNA reads TGTGCCAGCAGCCCCGGGCAGCTGAACACTGAAGCTTTCTTT. It yields the protein CASSPGQLNTEAFF.

In its sample, this clone was seen once. The chain has TRBV11-3 and TRBJ2-3; D gene unclear. CDR1 and CDR2 (germline): SGHNT, YENEEA. The CDR3 extends over 13 amino acids. V lost 6 bases and J 7 bases, leaving 14 bases between the germline ends. CDR3 residues: CASSSTSLNTQYF. CDR3 bases: TGTGCCAGCAGTTCCACCAGCTTAAATACGCAGTATTTT.

J is TRBJ2-7 and V is TRBV19; perhaps D is TRBD1 or TRBD2 (7 bases each). Deletions cut 7 bases from V and 3 bases from J, with 28 bases between. Germline CDR1 is LNHDA and CDR2 is SQIVND (reference sequence). The CDR3 covers 18 residues. The CDR3 DNA reads as TGTGCCAGTACCACCCATTTTGGCGGGGCAGGGGGGGTCTACGAGCAGTACTTC. This sequence encodes CASTTHFGGAGGVYEQYF.